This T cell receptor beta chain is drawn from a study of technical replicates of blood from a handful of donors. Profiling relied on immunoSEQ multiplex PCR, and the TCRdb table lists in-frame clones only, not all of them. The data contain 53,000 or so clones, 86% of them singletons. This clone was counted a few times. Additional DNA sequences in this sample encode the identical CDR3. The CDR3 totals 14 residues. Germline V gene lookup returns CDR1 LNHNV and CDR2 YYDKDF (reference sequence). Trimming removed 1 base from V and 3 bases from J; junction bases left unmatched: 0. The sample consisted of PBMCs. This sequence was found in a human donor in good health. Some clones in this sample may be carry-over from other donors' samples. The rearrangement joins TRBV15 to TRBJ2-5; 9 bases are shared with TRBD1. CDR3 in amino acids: CATSRGTGEETQYF. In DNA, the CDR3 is TGTGCCACCAGCAGAGGGACAGGGGAAGAGACCCAGTACTTC.